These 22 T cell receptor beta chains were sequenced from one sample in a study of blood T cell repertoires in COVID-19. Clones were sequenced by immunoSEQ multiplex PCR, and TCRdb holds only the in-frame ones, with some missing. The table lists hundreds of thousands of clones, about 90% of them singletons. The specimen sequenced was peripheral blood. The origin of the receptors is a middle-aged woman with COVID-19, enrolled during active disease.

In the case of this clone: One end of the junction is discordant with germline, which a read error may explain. The CDR3 sequence is CASSLAPSGTTDTQYF. The CDR3 region has the DNA TGTGCTAGCAGCTTAGCGCCTAGCGGGACCACAGATACGCAGTATTTT. The rearrangement uses TRBV7-7 and TRBJ2-3; 9 positions match TRBD2. CDR1 is SSHAT and CDR2 is FNYEAQ in the germline V gene (reference sequence). The CDR3 is 16 amino acids. Using reference TRBV7-7 and TRBJ2-3 for the parts outside the CDR3, the full variable domain is GAGVSQSPRYKVTKRGQDVTLRCDPISSHATLYWYQQALGQGPEFLTYFNYEAQPDKSGLPSDRFSAERPEGSISTLTIQRTEQRDSAMYRCASSLAPSGTTDTQYFGPGTRLTVL.

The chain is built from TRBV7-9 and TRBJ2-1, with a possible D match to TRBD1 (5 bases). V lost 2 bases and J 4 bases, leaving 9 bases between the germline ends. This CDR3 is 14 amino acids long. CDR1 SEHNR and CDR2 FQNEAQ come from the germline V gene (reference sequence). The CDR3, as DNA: TGTGCCAGCAGCTTATCCAGGGCATACAATGAGCAGTTCTTC. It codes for CASSLSRAYNEQFF.

CDR3 amino acids: CASSPKQGAYLWEQYF. CDR3 in DNA: TGTGCCAGCAGTCCGAAGCAGGGGGCTTATTTGTGGGAGCAGTACTTC. V is TRBV6-2 or TRBV6-3 and J is TRBJ2-7, with TRBD1 identical over 8 bases. This CDR3 has 16 residues. CDR1 and CDR2 from the germline V gene are MNHEY and SVGEGT. V lost 5 bases, J lost 7 bases, and 16 bases stayed unmatched.

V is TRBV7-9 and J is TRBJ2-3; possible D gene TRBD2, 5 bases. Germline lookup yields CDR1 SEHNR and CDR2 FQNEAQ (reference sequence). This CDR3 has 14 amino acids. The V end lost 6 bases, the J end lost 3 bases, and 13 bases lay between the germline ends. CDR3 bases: TGTGCCAGCAGATGGACTTCACCAACAGATACGCAGTATTTT. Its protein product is CASRWTSPTDTQYF.

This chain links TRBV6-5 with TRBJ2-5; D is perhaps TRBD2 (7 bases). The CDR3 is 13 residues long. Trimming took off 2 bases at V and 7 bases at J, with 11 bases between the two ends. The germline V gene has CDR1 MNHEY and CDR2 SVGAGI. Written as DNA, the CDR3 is TGTGCCAGCAGTTACAGGGGAGGGGGGACCCAGTACTTC. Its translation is CASSYRGGGTQYF.

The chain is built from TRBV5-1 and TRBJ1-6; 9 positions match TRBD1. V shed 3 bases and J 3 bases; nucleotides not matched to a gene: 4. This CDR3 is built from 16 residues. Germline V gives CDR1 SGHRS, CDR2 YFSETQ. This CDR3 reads CASSSGQGNYNSPLHF. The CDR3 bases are TGCGCCAGCAGCTCGGGACAGGGTAACTATAATTCACCCCTCCACTTT.

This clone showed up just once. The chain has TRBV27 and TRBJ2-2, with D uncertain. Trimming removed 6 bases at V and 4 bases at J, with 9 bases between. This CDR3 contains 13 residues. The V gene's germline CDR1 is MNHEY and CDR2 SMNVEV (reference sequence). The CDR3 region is CASRYPGTGELFF. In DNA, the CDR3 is TGTGCCAGCAGGTATCCAGGCACCGGGGAGCTGTTTTTT.

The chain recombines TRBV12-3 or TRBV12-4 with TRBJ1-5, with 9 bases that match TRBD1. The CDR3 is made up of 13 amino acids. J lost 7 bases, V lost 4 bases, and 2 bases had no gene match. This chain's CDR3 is CASSWDRVQPQHF. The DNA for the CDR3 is TGTGCCAGCAGTTGGGACAGGGTGCAGCCCCAGCATTTT.

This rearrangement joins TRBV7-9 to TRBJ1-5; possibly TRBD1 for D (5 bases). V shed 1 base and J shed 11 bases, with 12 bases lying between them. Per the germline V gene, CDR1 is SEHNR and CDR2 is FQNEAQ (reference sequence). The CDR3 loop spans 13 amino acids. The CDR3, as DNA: TGTGCCAGCAGCTTAGACAGGCCCGGAACCCAGCATTTT. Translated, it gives CASSLDRPGTQHF.

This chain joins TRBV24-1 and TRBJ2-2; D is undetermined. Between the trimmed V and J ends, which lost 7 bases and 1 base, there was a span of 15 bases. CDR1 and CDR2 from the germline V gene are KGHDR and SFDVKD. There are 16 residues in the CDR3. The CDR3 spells CATSVPPRGNTGELFF. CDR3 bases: TGTGCCACCAGCGTTCCCCCGAGAGGGAACACCGGGGAGCTGTTTTTT.

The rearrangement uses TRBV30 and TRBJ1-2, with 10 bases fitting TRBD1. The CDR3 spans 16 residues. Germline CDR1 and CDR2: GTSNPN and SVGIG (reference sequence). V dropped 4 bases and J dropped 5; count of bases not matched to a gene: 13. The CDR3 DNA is TGTGCCTGGACCCCCGGGACAGGGGATGTTCGGTATGGCTACACCTTC. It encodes CAWTPGTGDVRYGYTF.

This chain's CDR3 is CASSQGGAGGTEAFF. The DNA for the CDR3 is TGTGCCAGCAGCCAGGGTGGGGCAGGGGGCACTGAAGCTTTCTTT. The gene calls are TRBV5-4 and TRBJ1-1, with 7 bases identical to TRBD1. The V gene end was trimmed by 4 bases and the J gene end by 4 bases; junction bases not matched to a gene: 10. This CDR3 contains 15 residues. In germline, CDR1 is SGHNT, CDR2 YYREEE (reference sequence).

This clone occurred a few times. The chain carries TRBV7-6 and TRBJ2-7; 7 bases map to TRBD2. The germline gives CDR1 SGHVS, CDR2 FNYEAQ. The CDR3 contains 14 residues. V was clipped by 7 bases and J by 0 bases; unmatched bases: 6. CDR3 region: CASTPRGISYEQYF. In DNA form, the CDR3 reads TGTGCCAGCACTCCGCGGGGGATCTCCTACGAGCAGTACTTC.

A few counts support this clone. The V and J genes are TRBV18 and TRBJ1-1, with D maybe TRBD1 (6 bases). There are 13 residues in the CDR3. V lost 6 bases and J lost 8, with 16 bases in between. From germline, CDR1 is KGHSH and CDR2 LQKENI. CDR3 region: CASSDSPSREAFF. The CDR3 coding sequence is TGTGCCAGCTCGGACAGCCCGAGCCGGGAAGCTTTCTTT.

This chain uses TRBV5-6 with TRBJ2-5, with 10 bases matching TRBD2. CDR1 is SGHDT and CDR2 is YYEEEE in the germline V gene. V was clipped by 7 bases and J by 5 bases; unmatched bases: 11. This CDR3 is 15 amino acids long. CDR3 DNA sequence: TGTGCCAGCGGCCTCCCAGGGACTAGCGAGGAGACCCAGTACTTC. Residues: CASGLPGTSEETQYF.

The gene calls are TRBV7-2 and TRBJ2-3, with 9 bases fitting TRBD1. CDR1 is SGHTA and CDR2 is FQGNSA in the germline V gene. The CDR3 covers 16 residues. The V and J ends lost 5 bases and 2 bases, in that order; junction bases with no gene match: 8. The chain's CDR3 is CASSLHRDRATDTQYF. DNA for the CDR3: TGTGCCAGCAGCCTCCACCGGGACAGGGCCACAGATACGCAGTATTTT.

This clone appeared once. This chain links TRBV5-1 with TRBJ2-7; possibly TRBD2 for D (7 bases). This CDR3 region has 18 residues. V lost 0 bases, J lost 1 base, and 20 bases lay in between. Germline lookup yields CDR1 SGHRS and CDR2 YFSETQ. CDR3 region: CASSLGHFGGGGSYEQYF. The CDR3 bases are TGCGCCAGCAGCTTGGGGCACTTCGGGGGCGGGGGTTCCTACGAGCAGTACTTC.

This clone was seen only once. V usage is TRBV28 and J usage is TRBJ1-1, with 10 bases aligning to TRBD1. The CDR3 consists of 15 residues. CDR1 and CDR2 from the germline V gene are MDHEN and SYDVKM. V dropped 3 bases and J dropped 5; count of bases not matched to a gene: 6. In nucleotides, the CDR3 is TGTGCCAGCAGTTTCGATGGACAGGGGGGGACTGAAGCTTTCTTT. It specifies CASSFDGQGGTEAFF.

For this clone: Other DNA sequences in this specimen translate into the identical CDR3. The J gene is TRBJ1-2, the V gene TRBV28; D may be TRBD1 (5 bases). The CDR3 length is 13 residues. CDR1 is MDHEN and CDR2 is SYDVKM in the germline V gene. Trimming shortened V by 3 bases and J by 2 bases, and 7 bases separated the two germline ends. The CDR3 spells CASSFGGNYGYTF. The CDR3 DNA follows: TGTGCCAGCAGTTTCGGGGGAAACTATGGCTACACCTTC.

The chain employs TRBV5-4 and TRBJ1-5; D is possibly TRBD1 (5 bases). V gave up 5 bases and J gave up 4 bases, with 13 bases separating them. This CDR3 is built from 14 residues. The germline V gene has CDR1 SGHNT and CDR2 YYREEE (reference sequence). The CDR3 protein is CASRLWGGNQPQHF. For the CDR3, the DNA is TGTGCCAGCAGACTTTGGGGGGGGAATCAGCCCCAGCATTTT.

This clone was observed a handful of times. The CDR3 bases are TGCGCCAGCAGCACCGAAGGGGCCGGGGAGCTGTTTTTT. Protein product: CASSTEGAGELFF. The rearrangement links TRBV5-1 to TRBJ2-2; a weak D match, TRBD1 (5 bases). This CDR3 is 13 amino acids long. Germline V lookup: CDR1 SGHRS, CDR2 YFSETQ. V was pared by 4 bases and J by 6 bases, with 10 bases between.

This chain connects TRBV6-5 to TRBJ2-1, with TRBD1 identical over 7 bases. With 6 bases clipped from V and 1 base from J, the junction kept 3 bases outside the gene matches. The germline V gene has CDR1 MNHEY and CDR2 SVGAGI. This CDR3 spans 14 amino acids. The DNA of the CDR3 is TGTGCCAGCAGCCGGGACAGATCCTACAATGAGCAGTTCTTC. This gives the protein CASSRDRSYNEQFF.